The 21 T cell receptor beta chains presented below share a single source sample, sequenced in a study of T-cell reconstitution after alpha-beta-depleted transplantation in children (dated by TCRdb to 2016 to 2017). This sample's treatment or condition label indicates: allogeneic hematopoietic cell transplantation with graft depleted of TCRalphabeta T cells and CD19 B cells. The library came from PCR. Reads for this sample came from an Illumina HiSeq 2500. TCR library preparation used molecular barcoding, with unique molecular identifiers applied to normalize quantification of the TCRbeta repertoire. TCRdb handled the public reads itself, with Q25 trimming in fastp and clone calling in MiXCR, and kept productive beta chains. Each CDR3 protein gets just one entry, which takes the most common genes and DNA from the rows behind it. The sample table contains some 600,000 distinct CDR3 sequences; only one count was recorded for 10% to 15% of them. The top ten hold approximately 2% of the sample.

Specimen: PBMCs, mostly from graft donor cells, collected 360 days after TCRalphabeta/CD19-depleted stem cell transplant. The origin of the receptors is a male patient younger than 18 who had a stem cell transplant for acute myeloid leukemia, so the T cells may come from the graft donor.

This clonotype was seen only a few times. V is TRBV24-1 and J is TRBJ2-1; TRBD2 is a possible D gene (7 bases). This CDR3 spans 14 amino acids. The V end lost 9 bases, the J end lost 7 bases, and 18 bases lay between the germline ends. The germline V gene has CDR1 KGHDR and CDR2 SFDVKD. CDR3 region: CATSHGGRWNEQFF. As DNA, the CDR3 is TGTGCCACCTCGCACGGGGGGCGTTGGAATGAGCAGTTCTTC.

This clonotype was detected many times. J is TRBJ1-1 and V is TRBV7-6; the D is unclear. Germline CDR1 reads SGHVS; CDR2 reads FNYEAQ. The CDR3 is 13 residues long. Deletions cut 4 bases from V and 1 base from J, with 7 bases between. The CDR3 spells CASSSDTNTEAFF. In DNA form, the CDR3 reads TGTGCCAGCAGCTCTGACACGAACACTGAAGCTTTCTTT.

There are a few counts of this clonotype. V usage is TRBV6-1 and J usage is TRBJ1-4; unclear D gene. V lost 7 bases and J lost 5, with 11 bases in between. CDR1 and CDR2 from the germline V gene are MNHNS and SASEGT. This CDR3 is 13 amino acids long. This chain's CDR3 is CASTHSLNEKLFF. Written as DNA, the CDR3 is TGTGCCAGCACCCACAGTTTGAATGAAAAACTGTTTTTT.

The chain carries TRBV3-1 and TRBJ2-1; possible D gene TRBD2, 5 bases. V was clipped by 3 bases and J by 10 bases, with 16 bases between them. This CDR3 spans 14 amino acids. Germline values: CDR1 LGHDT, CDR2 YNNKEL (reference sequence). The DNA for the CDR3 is TGTGCCAGCAGCCAGGGCGGGTCCCAAGGGGAGCAGTTCTTC. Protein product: CASSQGGSQGEQFF.

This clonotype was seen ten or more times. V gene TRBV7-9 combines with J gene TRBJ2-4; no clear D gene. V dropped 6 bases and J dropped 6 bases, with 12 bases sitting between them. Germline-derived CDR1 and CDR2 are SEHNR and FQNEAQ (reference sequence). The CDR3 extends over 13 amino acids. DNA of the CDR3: TGTGCCAGCAGACACACCCTGGGAAACATTCAGTACTTC. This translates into CASRHTLGNIQYF.

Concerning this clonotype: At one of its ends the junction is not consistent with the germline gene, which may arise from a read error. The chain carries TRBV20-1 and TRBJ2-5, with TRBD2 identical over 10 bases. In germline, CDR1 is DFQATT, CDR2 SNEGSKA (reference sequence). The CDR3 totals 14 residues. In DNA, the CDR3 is TGCTGTGCTAGCGAAGCGGGAGGGTTCGAGACCCAGTACTTC. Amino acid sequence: CCASEAGGFETQYF.

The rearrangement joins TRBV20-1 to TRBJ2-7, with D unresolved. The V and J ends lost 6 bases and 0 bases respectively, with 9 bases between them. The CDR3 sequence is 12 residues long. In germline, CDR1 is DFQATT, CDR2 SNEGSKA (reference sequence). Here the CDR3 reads CSAASSSYEQYF. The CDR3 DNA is TGCAGTGCGGCCAGCAGCTCCTACGAGCAGTACTTC.

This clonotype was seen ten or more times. Written as DNA, the CDR3 is TGTGCCAGCAGTTTGTCTAGCGGGAGGAGGGGGAATGAGCAGTTCTTC. Amino acids: CASSLSSGRRGNEQFF. The chain couples TRBV28 to TRBJ2-1; 11 bases map to TRBD2. Trimming cost V 3 bases and J 7 bases; bases outside gene matches: 8. Germline CDR1 is MDHEN and CDR2 is SYDVKM. CDR3 length equals 16 residues.

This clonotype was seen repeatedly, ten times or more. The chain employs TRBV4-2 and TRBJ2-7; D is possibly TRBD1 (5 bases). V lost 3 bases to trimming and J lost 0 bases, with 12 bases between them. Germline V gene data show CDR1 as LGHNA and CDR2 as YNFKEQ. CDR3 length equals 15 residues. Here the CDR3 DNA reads TGTGCCAGCAGCCAGGATGCGACAGCCTCCTACGAGCAGTACTTC. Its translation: CASSQDATASYEQYF.

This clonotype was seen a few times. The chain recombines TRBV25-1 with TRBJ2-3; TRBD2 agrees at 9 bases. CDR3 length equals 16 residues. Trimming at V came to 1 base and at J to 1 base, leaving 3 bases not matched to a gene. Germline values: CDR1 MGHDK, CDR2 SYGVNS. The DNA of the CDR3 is TGTGCCAGCAGTGAATTCGAGCGGGAGGGCACAGATACGCAGTATTTT. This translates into CASSEFEREGTDTQYF.

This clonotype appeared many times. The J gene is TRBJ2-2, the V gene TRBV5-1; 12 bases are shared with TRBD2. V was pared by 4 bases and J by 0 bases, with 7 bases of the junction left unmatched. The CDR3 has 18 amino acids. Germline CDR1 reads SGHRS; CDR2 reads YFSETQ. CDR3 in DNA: TGCGCCAGCAGCCTGAACCTAGCGGGAGGGGCGAACACCGGGGAGCTGTTTTTT. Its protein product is CASSLNLAGGANTGELFF.

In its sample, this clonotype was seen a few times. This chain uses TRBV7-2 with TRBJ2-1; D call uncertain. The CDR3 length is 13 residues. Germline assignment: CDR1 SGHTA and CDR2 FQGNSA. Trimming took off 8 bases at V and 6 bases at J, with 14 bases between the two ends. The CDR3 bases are TGTGCCAGCCGCTACCTGGGATTCAATGAGCAGTTCTTC. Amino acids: CASRYLGFNEQFF.

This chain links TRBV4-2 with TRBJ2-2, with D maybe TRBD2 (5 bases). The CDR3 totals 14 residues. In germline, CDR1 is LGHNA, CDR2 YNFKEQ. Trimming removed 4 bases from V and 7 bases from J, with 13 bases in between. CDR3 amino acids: CASSLTVGDGELFF. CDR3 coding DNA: TGTGCCAGCAGCCTTACGGTCGGGGACGGGGAGCTGTTTTTT.

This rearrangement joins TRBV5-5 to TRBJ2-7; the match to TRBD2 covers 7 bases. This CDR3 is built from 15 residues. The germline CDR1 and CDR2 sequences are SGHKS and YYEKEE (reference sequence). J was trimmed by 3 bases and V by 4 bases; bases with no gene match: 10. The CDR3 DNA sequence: TGTGCCAGCAGCCCTGGGGGGGAGAGGCGCTACGAGCAGTACTTC. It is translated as CASSPGGERRYEQYF.

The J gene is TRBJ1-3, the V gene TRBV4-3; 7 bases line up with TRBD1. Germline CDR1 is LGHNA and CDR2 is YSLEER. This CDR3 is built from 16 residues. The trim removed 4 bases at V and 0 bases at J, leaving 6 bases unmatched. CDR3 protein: CASSPGQVNSGNTIYF. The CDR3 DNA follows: TGCGCCAGCAGCCCCGGACAGGTTAACTCTGGAAACACCATATATTTT.

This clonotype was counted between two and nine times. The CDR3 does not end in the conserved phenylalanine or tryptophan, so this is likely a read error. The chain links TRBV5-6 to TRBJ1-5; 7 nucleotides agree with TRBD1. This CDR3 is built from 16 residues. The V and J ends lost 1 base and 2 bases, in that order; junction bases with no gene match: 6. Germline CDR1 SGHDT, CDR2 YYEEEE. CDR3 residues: CASSLLGTEGNQPQHC. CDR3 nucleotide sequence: TGTGCCAGCAGCTTGCTAGGGACAGAGGGCAATCAGCCCCAGCATTGT.

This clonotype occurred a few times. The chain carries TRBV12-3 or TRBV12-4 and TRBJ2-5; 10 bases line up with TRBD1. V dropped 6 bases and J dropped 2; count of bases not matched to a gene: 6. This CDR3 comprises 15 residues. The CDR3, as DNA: TGTGCCAGCAGCACCGGGACAGGGGCGCAAGAGACCCAGTACTTC. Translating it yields CASSTGTGAQETQYF.

CDR3 in DNA: TGTGCCACCCTAGGGGAGGAGAGGAAGTACGAGCAGTACTTC. It encodes CATLGEERKYEQYF. The chain carries TRBV10-3 and TRBJ2-7; D is perhaps TRBD2 (6 bases). This CDR3 is 14 amino acids long. Per germline, CDR1 ENHRY and CDR2 SYGVKD. V was clipped by 10 bases and J by 4 bases, with 20 bases between them.

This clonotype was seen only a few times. CDR3 coding DNA: TGTGCCACCAGCAGGACTAGCGGGAGAGGAGAGACCCAGTACTTC. This codes for CATSRTSGRGETQYF. The chain carries TRBV15 and TRBJ2-5; 12 bases fit TRBD2. The CDR3 consists of 15 residues. Germline loops: CDR1 LNHNV, CDR2 YYDKDF (reference sequence). V lost 3 bases, J lost 4 bases, and 3 bases stayed unmatched.

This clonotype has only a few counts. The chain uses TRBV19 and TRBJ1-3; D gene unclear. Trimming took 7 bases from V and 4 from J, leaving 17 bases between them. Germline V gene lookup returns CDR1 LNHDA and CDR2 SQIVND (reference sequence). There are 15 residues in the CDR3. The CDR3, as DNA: TGTGCCAGTACCGAACTCGGGTCCATCGGAAACACCATATATTTT. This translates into CASTELGSIGNTIYF. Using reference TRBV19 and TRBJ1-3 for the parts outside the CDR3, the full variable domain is DGGITQSPKYLFRKEGQNVTLSCEQNLNHDAMYWYRQDPGQGLRLIYYSQIVNDFQKGDIAEGYSVSREKKESFPLTVTSAQKNPTAFYLCASTELGSIGNTIYFGEGSWLTVV.

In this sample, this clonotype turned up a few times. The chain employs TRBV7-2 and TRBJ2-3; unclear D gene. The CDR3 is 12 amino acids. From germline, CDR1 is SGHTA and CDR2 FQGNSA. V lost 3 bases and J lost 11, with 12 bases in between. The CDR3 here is CASSFFPGLQYF. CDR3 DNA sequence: TGTGCCAGCAGCTTCTTCCCCGGCCTGCAGTATTTT.